These 2 T cell receptor beta chains originate from one sample sequenced in a study of blood T cell repertoires in COVID-19. The table came from immunoSEQ multiplex PCR; TCRdb's copy has only in-frame clones and leaves some out. The table lists more than 300,000 clones, about nine tenths of them singletons, with 6% to 8.5% in the top ten. Sequences were obtained from peripheral blood. These TCRs come from a woman in her seventies with COVID-19, enrolled during active disease.

This clone was observed at least ten times. This sequence joins TRBV3-1 (or the pseudogene TRBV3-2) and TRBJ1-1; 8 nucleotides align to TRBD1. CDR1 and CDR2 (germline): LGHDT, YNNKEL (reference sequence). V lost 5 bases and J lost 6; bases outside the gene matches: 14. The CDR3 is made up of 16 amino acids. CDR3 protein: CASSTFQGAGYPEAFF. Written as DNA, the CDR3 is TGTGCCAGCAGCACATTTCAGGGGGCTGGGTACCCTGAAGCTTTCTTT.

V gene TRBV28 combines with J gene TRBJ2-3; 10 bases fit TRBD2. After removal of 7 bases from V and 3 bases from J, the junction contained 13 bases not matched to a gene. Per the germline V gene, CDR1 is MDHEN and CDR2 is SYDVKM. This CDR3 is built from 17 residues. The CDR3 region has the DNA TGTGCCAGCACCATGCTGAAACTAGCGGGGCTGACAGATACGCAGTATTTT. It is translated as CASTMLKLAGLTDTQYF.